The 10 T cell receptor beta chains below all came from one sample that was sequenced in a study of patients and donors after allogeneic stem cell transplantation. TCRdb fed the RT-PCR reads into MiXCR, producing one record per CDR3 protein. The data contain about 410,000 distinct CDR3 sequences, 16% of them singletons. The source material was blood, either unsorted or a sorted T cell fraction (not recorded which). The receptors were gathered from a human donor who was either an allogeneic HSCT recipient or a stem cell or donor lymphocyte infusion donor (not recorded which). It is not recorded whose cells these are; they may come from a transplant donor.

The chain has TRBV2 and TRBJ2-1; TRBD1 or TRBD2 may be the D gene (5 bases each). This CDR3 has 16 amino acids. The germline V and J ends were trimmed by 3 bases and 2 bases, with 14 bases remaining between them. The germline V gene encodes CDR1 SNHLY and CDR2 FYNNEI. The CDR3 protein is CASSERLGGTYNEQFF. The CDR3, as DNA: TGTGCCAGCAGTGAGCGGCTTGGGGGTACCTACAATGAGCAGTTCTTC.

The V call is TRBV19, the J call TRBJ2-1, with D possibly TRBD2 on 5 matching bases. The CDR3 has 14 residues. Deletions cut 3 bases from V and 6 bases from J, with 12 bases between. Germline CDR1 is LNHDA and CDR2 is SQIVND (reference sequence). The CDR3 sequence: CASSMGRGFNEQFF. The CDR3 DNA follows: TGTGCCAGTAGTATGGGCCGGGGATTCAATGAGCAGTTCTTC.

The sample holds many counts of this clonotype. The chain carries TRBV10-3 and TRBJ2-5, with 7 bases matching TRBD2. This CDR3 spans 12 amino acids. Losses at the gene ends were 9 bases for V and 2 bases for J; bases not matched to a gene: 3. Per germline, CDR1 ENHRY and CDR2 SYGVKD. CDR3 DNA: TGTGCCATTGCTAGCGGACAAGAGACCCAGTACTTC. Its protein product is CAIASGQETQYF.

The chain has TRBV7-6 and TRBJ1-1; tentative D call: TRBD1 (6 bases). CDR1 and CDR2 (germline): SGHVS, FNYEAQ. Trimming took off 5 bases at V and 6 bases at J, with 13 bases between the two ends. The CDR3 is 13 amino acids. The CDR3 DNA reads as TGTGCCAGCAGCCTACTACAGGGCTCTGAAGCTTTCTTT. It is translated as CASSLLQGSEAFF.

This clonotype was seen only a few times. The V and J genes are TRBV20-1 and TRBJ2-1; 10 positions match TRBD2. V shed 6 bases and J 1 base; nucleotides not matched to a gene: 6. Germline V CDR1 and CDR2: DFQATT, SNEGSKA (reference sequence). The CDR3 has 15 amino acids. CDR3 in DNA: TGCAGTGCAGCCCCACTAGCGGGGTCCTACAATGAGCAGTTCTTC. Amino acids: CSAAPLAGSYNEQFF.

This clonotype has just a few counts. This chain joins TRBV18 and TRBJ2-5; D is tentatively TRBD1 or TRBD2 (5 bases each). This CDR3 region has 17 residues. Germline lookup yields CDR1 KGHSH and CDR2 LQKENI. Trimming took 3 bases from V and 2 from J, leaving 19 bases between them. The CDR3 nucleotides are TGTGCCAGCTCACCCGGCGGTGGGACGGCCCGTCAAGAGACCCAGTACTTC. Translating it yields CASSPGGGTARQETQYF.

This clonotype has more than one count but fewer than ten. V is TRBV7-2 and J is TRBJ1-5; no clear D gene. V was clipped by 3 bases and J by 3 bases, with 12 bases between them. CDR1 and CDR2 from the germline V gene are SGHTA and FQGNSA. This CDR3 region has 15 residues. CDR3 in amino acids: CASSLDGRNNQPQHF. CDR3 bases: TGTGCCAGCAGCTTGGACGGACGGAACAATCAGCCCCAGCATTTT. Full variable domain (outside the CDR3, taken from reference TRBV7-2 and TRBJ1-5): GAGVSQSPSNKVTEKGKDVELRCDPISGHTALYWYRQSLGQGLEFLIYFQGNSAPDKSGLPSDRFSAERTGGSVSTLTIQRTQQEDSAVYLCASSLDGRNNQPQHFGDGTRLSIL.

This chain links TRBV3-1 with TRBJ1-2; D may be TRBD1 (5 bases). Germline CDR1 reads LGHDT; CDR2 reads YNNKEL (reference sequence). The CDR3 is 14 amino acids. V lost 4 bases and J 0 bases, leaving 9 bases between the germline ends. The DNA of the CDR3 is TGTGCCAGCAGCCGCGTGGGGGCTAACTATGGCTACACCTTC. As protein: CASSRVGANYGYTF.

V is TRBV6-2 or TRBV6-3 and J is TRBJ1-1, with 10 nucleotides matching TRBD1. The germline CDR1 and CDR2 sequences are MNHEY and SVGEGT. The CDR3 totals 15 residues. J lost 1 base, V lost 10 bases, and 9 bases had no gene match. CDR3 loop: CATARGDRGNTEAFF. Here the CDR3 DNA reads TGTGCCACGGCGCGAGGGGACAGGGGGAACACTGAAGCTTTCTTT.

This chain connects TRBV7-9 to TRBJ2-1, with 11 nucleotides matching TRBD2. The CDR3 consists of 17 residues. Germline CDR1 and CDR2: SEHNR and FQNEAQ (reference sequence). Losses at the gene ends were 3 bases for V and 6 bases for J; bases not matched to a gene: 10. The chain's CDR3 is CASSFGTSGSLSNEQFF. The CDR3, as DNA: TGTGCCAGCAGCTTTGGGACTAGCGGTTCCTTATCCAATGAGCAGTTCTTC.